The clone carrying this T cell receptor (beta chain) was observed many times. As yet, its antigen is unknown. This specimen belongs to a study of early T cells in non-severe SARS-CoV-2 infection. Across the study: Sequencing was performed on bulk RNA from unsorted whole blood, leaving chains unpaired. Regarding the study as a whole: The VDJdb matching leaned toward anti-spike CD8 responses and overlooked private and CD4 specificities.

Tagging with unique molecular identifiers was applied to individual cDNA molecules. TCRdb re-analysed the 5' RACE reads in MiXCR, keeping a single row per CDR3 protein. The profile shows roughly 34,000 distinct CDR3 sequences, 5% to 7% of them singletons. J gave up 4 bases and V 5 bases, and 6 bases lay outside the gene matches. This CDR3 spans 14 amino acids. Germline assignment: CDR1 DFQATT and CDR2 SNEGSKA (reference sequence). The sample taken for sequencing was whole blood. V is TRBV20-1 and J is TRBJ1-5, with 9 nucleotides matching TRBD1. This receptor was identified in an adult who was a healthcare worker with PCR-confirmed SARS-CoV-2 infection or an uninfected control (not recorded which). The CDR3 coding sequence is TGCAGTGCTCCCCCCGGACAGGGGAATCAGCCCCAGCATTTT. Translation gives CSAPPGQGNQPQHF.